One and the same sample provided the 7 T cell receptor beta chains below, sequenced in a study of cytomegalovirus exposure and HLA in healthy donors. This PCR relied on a set of 60 Vbeta primers and 13 Jbeta primers. Assay: immunoSEQ multiplex PCR; the TCRdb copy retains only in-frame clones and omits some. Of more than 20,000 clones listed, roughly three quarters are singletons. The sequenced material came from PBMCs. The source of these receptors is a male donor in good health and CMV-seronegative.

This rearrangement joins TRBV18 to TRBJ2-7; TRBD1 agrees at 11 bases. V lost 1 base and J lost 5; bases outside the gene matches: 4. The CDR3 is 15 residues long. CDR1 is KGHSH, CDR2 LQKENI, per germline. The CDR3 is CASSPLPGQGDEQYF. The DNA of the CDR3 is TGTGCCAGCTCACCACTTCCGGGACAGGGGGACGAGCAGTACTTC.

The genes are TRBV9 and TRBJ2-2; TRBD1 agrees at 7 bases. The germline V gene encodes CDR1 SGDLS and CDR2 YYNGEE. Losses at the gene ends were 3 bases for V and 6 bases for J; bases not matched to a gene: 5. The CDR3 is 14 amino acids. DNA for the CDR3: TGTGCCAGCAGCGCCCTACAGGGGTCCGGGGAGCTGTTTTTT. Amino acid sequence: CASSALQGSGELFF.

The chain carries TRBV19 and TRBJ1-1, with a tentative D call TRBD1 (5 bases). This CDR3 is 16 amino acids long. V shed 5 bases and J shed 5 bases, with 21 bases lying between them. Germline CDR1 reads LNHDA; CDR2 reads SQIVND (reference sequence). This CDR3 reads CASSRSSQVPETEAFF. The CDR3 DNA reads TGTGCCAGTAGTCGGTCCTCACAGGTGCCGGAAACTGAAGCTTTCTTT. Full variable domain (outside the CDR3, taken from reference TRBV19 and TRBJ1-1): DGGITQSPKYLFRKEGQNVTLSCEQNLNHDAMYWYRQDPGQGLRLIYYSQIVNDFQKGDIAEGYSVSREKKESFPLTVTSAQKNPTAFYLCASSRSSQVPETEAFFGQGTRLTVV.

In this sample, this clone turned up a few times. The rearrangement links TRBV13 to TRBJ1-1, with D maybe TRBD1 (5 bases). The germline V gene has CDR1 PRHDT and CDR2 FYEKMQ (reference sequence). Trimming took 5 bases from V and 0 from J, leaving 10 bases between them. The CDR3 spans 14 residues. CDR3 nucleotides: TGTGCCAGCAGCCCGAGACAGATGAACACTGAAGCTTTCTTT. Protein: CASSPRQMNTEAFF.

The chain has TRBV5-4 and TRBJ1-2; 10 bases are a match to TRBD1. The germline V gene has CDR1 SGHNT and CDR2 YYREEE (reference sequence). The V segment lost 4 bases and the J segment 4 bases; nucleotides outside the gene matches: 7. The CDR3 sequence is 15 residues long. CDR3 sequence (DNA): TGTGCCAGCAGCACCCAGGACAGGGGGGCCTATGGCTACACCTTC. This sequence encodes CASSTQDRGAYGYTF.

J is TRBJ1-5 and V is TRBV19; D possibly corresponds to TRBD1 (6 bases). The germline CDR1 and CDR2 sequences are LNHDA and SQIVND (reference sequence). CDR3 length: 15 amino acids. Trimming cost V 6 bases and J 6 bases, with 18 bases left between them. The CDR3 DNA follows: TGTGCCAGTAGCGCCGGGACAAACTCGGGTCAGCCCCAGCATTTT. Amino acids: CASSAGTNSGQPQHF.

The chain employs TRBV5-6 and TRBJ1-4, with a weak D call TRBD1 (5 bases). CDR1 SGHDT and CDR2 YYEEEE come from the germline V gene. The V gene lost 5 bases and the J gene lost 10 bases, with 21 bases spanning the gap. The CDR3 is 15 residues long. CDR3 protein: CASSYSPGEEGKLFF. The CDR3 DNA reads TGTGCCAGCAGTTACAGCCCGGGGGAAGAGGGAAAACTGTTTTTT. The whole variable domain, filled in from reference TRBV5-6 and TRBJ1-4, reads DAGVTQSPTHLIKTRGQQVTLRCSPKSGHDTVSWYQQALGQGPQFIFQYYEEEERQRGNFPDRFSGHQFPNYSSELNVNALLLGDSALYLCASSYSPGEEGKLFFGSGTQLSVL.